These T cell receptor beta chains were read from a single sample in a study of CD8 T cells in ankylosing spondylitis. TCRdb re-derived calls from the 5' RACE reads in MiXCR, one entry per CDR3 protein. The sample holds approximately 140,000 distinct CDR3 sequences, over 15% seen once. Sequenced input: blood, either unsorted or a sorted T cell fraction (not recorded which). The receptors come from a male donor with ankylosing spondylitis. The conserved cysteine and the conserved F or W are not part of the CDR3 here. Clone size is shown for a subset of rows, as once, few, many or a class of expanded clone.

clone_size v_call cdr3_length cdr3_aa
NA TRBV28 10 ASGGSSYEQY
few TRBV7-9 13 ASSWDRFSGNTIY
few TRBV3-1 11 ASSLDTLNEQF
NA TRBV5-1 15 ASSLATGGFGQETQY
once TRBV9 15 ASGPVDTGPGYNEQF
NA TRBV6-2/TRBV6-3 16 ASSYSITGGTNTGELF
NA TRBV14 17 ASSQAPGQGGLFYNEQF
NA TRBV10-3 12 AISESPVNTEAF
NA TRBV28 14 ASSLLIAGNTDTQY
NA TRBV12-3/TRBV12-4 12 ASTHPSGGWELF
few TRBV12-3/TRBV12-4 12 ASSLTGVGRAQH
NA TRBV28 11 ASRRPVSYEQY
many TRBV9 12 ASSVGQGLYGYT
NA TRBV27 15 ASNPLRSLNTRGEQF
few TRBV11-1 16 ASSLELAGGPSYNEQF
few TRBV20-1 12 SARTGGIGNTIY
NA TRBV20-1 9 SARPLAVQF
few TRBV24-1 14 ATMPPTGGNTGELF
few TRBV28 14 ASSSPRQPRTDTQY
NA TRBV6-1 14 ASSRILAGVDDEQF
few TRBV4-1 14 ASSQEFPIMNTEAF
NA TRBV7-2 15 ASSPRDSSLLYNEQF
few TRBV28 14 ASSNPGTSGPHEQY
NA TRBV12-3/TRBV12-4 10 ASRDSYYEQY
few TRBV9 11 ASSATRGNEQF
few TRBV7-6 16 ASSPGLAGGYGTDTQY
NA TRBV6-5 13 ASSYSSGRGETQY
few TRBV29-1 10 SAWAARDGYT
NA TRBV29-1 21 SVEDWRWDRGSSEDSGANVLT
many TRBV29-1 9 SVATNTEAF
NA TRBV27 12 ASSSGSTYNEQF
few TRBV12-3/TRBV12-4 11 ASSLAWDREAF
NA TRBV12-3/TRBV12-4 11 ASSFLVPGELF
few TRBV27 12 ASRPGQGLQTQY